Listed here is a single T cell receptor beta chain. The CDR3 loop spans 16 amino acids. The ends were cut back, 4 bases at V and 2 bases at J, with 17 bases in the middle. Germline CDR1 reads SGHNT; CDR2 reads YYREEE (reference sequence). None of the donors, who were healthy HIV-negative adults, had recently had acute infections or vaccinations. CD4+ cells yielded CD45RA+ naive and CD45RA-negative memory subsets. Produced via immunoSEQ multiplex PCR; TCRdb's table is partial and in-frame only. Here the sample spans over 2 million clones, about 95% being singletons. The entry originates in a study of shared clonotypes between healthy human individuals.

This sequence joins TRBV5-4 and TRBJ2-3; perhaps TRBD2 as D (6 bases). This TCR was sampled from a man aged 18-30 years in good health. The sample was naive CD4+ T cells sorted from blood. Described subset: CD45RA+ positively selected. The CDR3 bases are TGTGCCAGCAGCCCTGCGGGTAGCGGAGTCACAGATACGCAGTATTTT. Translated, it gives CASSPAGSGVTDTQYF.